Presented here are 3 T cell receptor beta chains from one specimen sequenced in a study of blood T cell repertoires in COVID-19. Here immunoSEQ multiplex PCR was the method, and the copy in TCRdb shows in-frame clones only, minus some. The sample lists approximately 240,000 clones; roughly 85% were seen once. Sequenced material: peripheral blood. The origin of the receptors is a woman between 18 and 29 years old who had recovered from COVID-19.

The CDR3 is CASSWDSGRSAQPQHF. The CDR3 DNA reads as TGTGCCAGCAGTTGGGACAGTGGGAGGTCGGCTCAGCCCCAGCATTTT. The chain employs TRBV2 and TRBJ1-5, with TRBD1 matching over 7 bases. The germline gives CDR1 SNHLY, CDR2 FYNNEI. Trimming cost V 5 bases and J 6 bases; bases outside gene matches: 13. The CDR3 is 16 residues long.

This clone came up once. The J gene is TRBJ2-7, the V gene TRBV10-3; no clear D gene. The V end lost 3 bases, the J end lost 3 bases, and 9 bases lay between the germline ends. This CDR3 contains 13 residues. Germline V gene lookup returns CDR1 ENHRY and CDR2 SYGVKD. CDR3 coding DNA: TGTGCCATCAGTGAAGTCGTCGGCTACGAGCAGTACTTC. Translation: CAISEVVGYEQYF.

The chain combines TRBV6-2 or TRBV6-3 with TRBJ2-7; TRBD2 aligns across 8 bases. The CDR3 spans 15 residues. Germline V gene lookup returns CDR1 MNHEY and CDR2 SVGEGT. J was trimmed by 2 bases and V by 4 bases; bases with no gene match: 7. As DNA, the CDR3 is TGTGCCAGCAGTTCCTACGCGGGAGGACCCTACGAGCAGTACTTC. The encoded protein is CASSSYAGGPYEQYF.